The 28 T cell receptor beta chains in this list originate from one sample, sequenced in a study of tumor-infiltrating lymphocytes in localized non-small cell lung cancer. Sequencing used immunoSEQ multiplex PCR; TCRdb keeps in-frame clones, though not all of them. The sample has 6,000 to 8,500 clones, about 65% seen once. The sequenced sample consisted of lung tumor tissue. The receptor source for this set is a human donor with non-small cell lung cancer.

This clone was recorded a few times. The chain employs TRBV7-9 and TRBJ1-1; D is uncertain. From germline, CDR1 is SEHNR and CDR2 FQNEAQ (reference sequence). The length of the CDR3 is 13 residues. V lost 2 bases, J lost 1 base, and 5 bases lay in between. CDR3 in DNA: TGTGCCAGCAGCTTAATCGGGAACACTGAAGCTTTCTTT. Protein sequence: CASSLIGNTEAFF. Drawing the rest from reference TRBV7-9 and TRBJ1-1, the complete variable domain is DTGVSQNPRHKITKRGQNVTFRCDPISEHNRLYWYRQTLGQGPEFLTYFQNEAQLEKSRLLSDRFSAERPKGSFSTLEIQRTEQGDSAMYLCASSLIGNTEAFFGQGTRLTVV.

The chain links TRBV18 to TRBJ2-1; unclear D gene. Germline V CDR1 and CDR2: KGHSH, LQKENI. This CDR3 is 11 amino acids long. V was cut by 4 bases and J by 7 bases, with 5 bases left in between. CDR3 protein: CASSLNNEQFF. The CDR3 nucleotides are TGTGCCAGCTCACTCAATAATGAGCAGTTCTTC.

This rearrangement joins TRBV10-3 to TRBJ1-3; no definite D call. Trimming took off 4 bases at V and 0 bases at J, with 10 bases between the two ends. There are 15 residues in the CDR3. Germline CDR1 and CDR2: ENHRY and SYGVKD. CDR3 nucleotide sequence: TGTGCCATCAGTGGTTCAGACCGCTCTGGAAACACCATATATTTT. It encodes CAISGSDRSGNTIYF.

J is TRBJ2-5 and V is TRBV11-2, with D uncertain. V was pared by 5 bases and J by 5 bases, with 9 bases between. This CDR3 is built from 12 residues. In germline, CDR1 is SGHAT, CDR2 FQNNGV. The CDR3 spells CASSPPLETQYF. CDR3 bases: TGTGCCAGCAGCCCCCCACTGGAGACCCAGTACTTC.

This clone was observed a handful of times. The chain joins TRBV25-1 to TRBJ1-2; TRBD1 might be the D (5 bases). The CDR3 is 17 amino acids. V was pared by 6 bases and J by 6 bases, with 26 bases between. CDR1 is MGHDK and CDR2 is SYGVNS in the germline V gene. This chain's CDR3 is CASSPRLGRQGADGYTF. CDR3 DNA sequence: TGTGCCAGCAGCCCGAGGCTGGGGCGGCAGGGTGCGGATGGCTACACCTTC.

This rearrangement joins TRBV2 to TRBJ2-5, with 14 bases that match TRBD2. Trimming cost V 8 bases and J 1 base; bases outside gene matches: 3. In germline, CDR1 is SNHLY, CDR2 FYNNEI. The CDR3 sequence is 15 residues long. The CDR3 DNA reads TGTGCCAGCGGGGGACTAGCGGGGGTCCAAGAGACCCAGTACTTC. Protein sequence: CASGGLAGVQETQYF.

This clone was seen a single time. The rearrangement uses TRBV7-2 and TRBJ2-3; D possibly corresponds to TRBD2 (6 bases). CDR3 length: 16 residues. Germline V CDR1 and CDR2: SGHTA, FQGNSA. Trimming left V 1 base short and J 0 bases short, with 11 bases between. The CDR3 DNA is TGTGCCAGCAGCTTAGTGGGCGGGAAGAGCACAGATACGCAGTATTTT. Its translation: CASSLVGGKSTDTQYF. The variable domain in full, completed from reference TRBV7-2 and TRBJ2-3, reads GAGVSQSPSNKVTEKGKDVELRCDPISGHTALYWYRQSLGQGLEFLIYFQGNSAPDKSGLPSDRFSAERTGGSVSTLTIQRTQQEDSAVYLCASSLVGGKSTDTQYFGPGTRLTVL.

This clone was seen a single time. This chain connects TRBV5-6 to TRBJ2-1; either TRBD1 or TRBD2 may supply D (6 bases each). This CDR3 contains 16 residues. In germline, CDR1 is SGHDT, CDR2 YYEEEE. V was pared by 3 bases and J by 0 bases, with 13 bases between. This CDR3 is CASSWRGESSYNEQFF. Written as DNA, the CDR3 is TGTGCCAGCAGCTGGAGGGGGGAGAGCTCCTACAATGAGCAGTTCTTC.

This chain uses TRBV9 with TRBJ1-1, with TRBD1 identical over 8 bases. CDR3 length equals 15 residues. V was clipped by 0 bases and J by 5 bases; unmatched bases: 6. Germline CDR1 reads SGDLS; CDR2 reads YYNGEE. The CDR3 loop is CASSVADRGWTEAFF. In DNA form, the CDR3 reads TGTGCCAGCAGCGTAGCCGACAGGGGATGGACTGAAGCTTTCTTT.

The chain is built from TRBV7-9 and TRBJ1-1; D unresolved. V lost 0 bases, J lost 4 bases, and 9 bases lay in between. This CDR3 has 14 residues. Germline V gene data show CDR1 as SEHNR and CDR2 as FQNEAQ (reference sequence). The CDR3 DNA is TGTGCCAGCAGCTTAGCGTGGGATCCCACTGAAGCTTTCTTT. Encoded protein: CASSLAWDPTEAFF. The variable domain in full, with the rest retrieved from reference TRBV7-9 and TRBJ1-1, is DTGVSQNPRHKITKRGQNVTFRCDPISEHNRLYWYRQTLGQGPEFLTYFQNEAQLEKSRLLSDRFSAERPKGSFSTLEIQRTEQGDSAMYLCASSLAWDPTEAFFGQGTRLTVV.

Points on this clone: One end of the junction varies from germline; a read error may be responsible. This chain uses TRBV7-7 with TRBJ2-7; 8 bases align to TRBD2. The CDR3 length is 13 residues. Looked up from germline, CDR1 is SSHAT and CDR2 is FNYEAQ (reference sequence). The CDR3 is CASSLVEAGALSF. CDR3 coding DNA: TGTGCCAGCAGCTTAGTTGAAGCGGGGGCTCTTTCCTTC.

The chain has TRBV28 and TRBJ2-7, with 7 bases identical to TRBD1. The junction had 3 bases not matched to a gene; V was cut back by 2 bases and J by 2 bases. The CDR3 has 14 amino acids. Germline loops: CDR1 MDHEN, CDR2 SYDVKM. This chain's CDR3 is CASSLPGQTYEQYF. CDR3 nucleotides: TGTGCCAGCAGTTTACCGGGACAGACCTACGAGCAGTACTTC. Looking up the rest from reference TRBV28 and TRBJ2-7 gives the full variable domain: DVKVTQSSRYLVKRTGEKVFLECVQDMDHENMFWYRQDPGLGLRLIYFSYDVKMKEKGDIPEGYSVSREKKERFSLILESASTNQTSMYLCASSLPGQTYEQYFGPGTRLTVT.

V usage is TRBV7-2 and J usage is TRBJ2-1; a weak D match, TRBD1 (6 bases). CDR1 and CDR2 from the germline V gene are SGHTA and FQGNSA. The CDR3 is made up of 15 amino acids. The V and J ends lost 2 bases and 6 bases respectively, with 14 bases between them. The CDR3 spells CASSLPQGRINEQFF. The CDR3 DNA reads as TGTGCCAGCAGCTTACCACAGGGTAGGATCAATGAGCAGTTCTTC.

The rearrangement uses TRBV19 and TRBJ1-2, with TRBD1 matching 10 bases. The germline CDR1 and CDR2 sequences are LNHDA and SQIVND (reference sequence). CDR3 size: 14 residues. V shed 10 bases and J 8 bases; nucleotides not matched to a gene: 13. The CDR3 DNA reads as TGTGCCACTAACGACAGGGGGCGCCTCCAAGGCTACACCTTC. The encoded protein is CATNDRGRLQGYTF.

The chain couples TRBV7-8 to TRBJ1-5, with D perhaps matching TRBD1 (6 bases). Germline lookup yields CDR1 SGHVS and CDR2 FQNEAQ. V was cut by 4 bases and J by 0 bases, with 16 bases left in between. The CDR3 totals 17 residues. CDR3 in DNA: TGTGCCAGCAGCTGGTCCCAAGGGGGGTATAGCAATCAGCCCCAGCATTTT. Its translation: CASSWSQGGYSNQPQHF.

The sample holds a few counts of this clone. This chain uses TRBV6-1 with TRBJ1-4; no clear D. The germline V gene has CDR1 MNHNS and CDR2 SASEGT. V gave up 4 bases and J gave up 6 bases, with 12 bases separating them. The CDR3 consists of 14 residues. CDR3 in amino acids: CASSGEALYEKLFF. Written as DNA, the CDR3 is TGTGCCAGCAGTGGAGAGGCGCTATATGAAAAACTGTTTTTT.

The rearrangement uses TRBV19 and TRBJ1-1; 7 positions agree with TRBD1. V shed 3 bases, J shed 4 bases, and the junction held 5 bases outside the gene matches. Germline CDR1 is LNHDA and CDR2 is SQIVND (reference sequence). This CDR3 comprises 14 residues. The CDR3 DNA sequence: TGTGCCAGTAGTATGAGAGGGGGCGGCACTGAAGCTTTCTTT. Translation: CASSMRGGGTEAFF.

The chain is built from TRBV5-4 and TRBJ1-3, with TRBD1 as a possible D gene (6 bases). Germline values: CDR1 SGHNT, CDR2 YYREEE (reference sequence). The length of the CDR3 is 14 residues. V lost 0 bases and J lost 3, with 7 bases in between. CDR3 nucleotide sequence: TGTGCCAGCAGCTTGGAGGGGGTTGGAAACACCATATATTTT. Protein: CASSLEGVGNTIYF. Combining the CDR3 with reference TRBV5-4 and TRBJ1-3 gives the whole variable domain ETGVTQSPTHLIKTRGQQVTLRCSSQSGHNTVSWYQQALGQGPQFIFQYYREEENGRGNFPPRFSGLQFPNYSSELNVNALELDDSALYLCASSLEGVGNTIYFGEGSWLTVV.

This clone was detected only a few times. The chain carries TRBV6-5 and TRBJ1-4; D gene ambiguous. V was clipped by 6 bases and J by 3 bases, with 8 bases between them. Germline assignment: CDR1 MNHEY and CDR2 SVGAGI. This CDR3 is 13 amino acids long. Written as DNA, the CDR3 is TGTGCCAGCAGGCGGGTGGCTAATGAAAAACTGTTTTTT. Protein: CASRRVANEKLFF.

This chain links TRBV7-3 with TRBJ1-1, with D possibly matching TRBD1 (6 bases). The V gene's germline CDR1 is SGHTA and CDR2 FQGTGA. V was pared by 5 bases and J by 1 base, with 8 bases between. The CDR3 has 13 residues. In DNA, the CDR3 is TGTGCCAGCAGCCGGGGGGCGAACACTGAAGCTTTCTTT. Translated: CASSRGANTEAFF.

The rearrangement joins TRBV19 to TRBJ2-1; D might be TRBD1 or TRBD2, each matching 5 bases. Trimming cost V 8 bases and J 0 bases, with 17 bases left between them. Germline CDR1 reads LNHDA; CDR2 reads SQIVND (reference sequence). This CDR3 is built from 16 residues. This CDR3 reads CASCPPGRGSYNEQFF. The CDR3 DNA reads TGTGCCAGTTGCCCCCCAGGGAGAGGCTCCTACAATGAGCAGTTCTTC.

This chain joins TRBV6-6 and TRBJ2-7, with TRBD2 matching 7 bases. V trimming: 10 bases; J trimming: 0 bases; junction bases outside the gene matches: 6. The CDR3 extends over 13 amino acids. Germline V gives CDR1 MNHNY, CDR2 SVGAGI (reference sequence). CDR3 in DNA: TGTGCCACGGGGGAGGGGAGCTCCTACGAGCAGTACTTC. This sequence encodes CATGEGSSYEQYF.

The chain joins TRBV21-1 to TRBJ1-5; TRBD1 is taken as the D call from the table, unchecked against the DNA. TRBV21-1 is tagged as a pseudogene. The CDR3 has 15 residues. CDR3 in DNA: TGTGCCAGCAGCCCTTCCGGGACAGGGGATCAGCCCCAGCATTTT. It yields the protein CASSPSGTGDQPQHF.

The rearrangement uses TRBV7-7 and TRBJ2-5, with a possible D match to TRBD2 (5 bases). Germline V gene data show CDR1 as SSHAT and CDR2 as FNYEAQ (reference sequence). The CDR3 is made up of 14 amino acids. V shed 2 bases and J shed 5 bases, with 12 bases lying between them. The CDR3 DNA reads TGTGCCAGCAGCTTAACCGGGAAGATGGAGACCCAGTACTTC. It encodes CASSLTGKMETQYF.

This clone was counted only a few times. The chain links TRBV9 to TRBJ2-1; 7 bases fit TRBD1. Germline CDR1 is SGDLS and CDR2 is YYNGEE. The CDR3 consists of 15 residues. V trimming: 0 bases; J trimming: 1 base; junction bases outside the gene matches: 1. The CDR3 here is CASSVEGASYNEQFF. CDR3 DNA: TGTGCCAGCAGCGTAGAGGGGGCGTCCTACAATGAGCAGTTCTTC.

This clone has just a few counts. The DNA for the CDR3 is TGTGCCAGCAGCTCGGGACAGGGGGCAAGTGAGCAGTTCTTC. It specifies CASSSGQGASEQFF. The chain recombines TRBV7-2 with TRBJ2-1, with 12 bases aligning to TRBD1. The CDR3 loop spans 14 amino acids. From germline, CDR1 is SGHTA and CDR2 FQGNSA. V shed 4 bases and J 9 bases; nucleotides not matched to a gene: 4.

The chain links TRBV28 to TRBJ2-6; weak D call: TRBD2 (6 bases). The CDR3 is 18 amino acids. Trimming shortened V by 0 bases and J by 1 base, and 13 bases separated the two germline ends. The germline V gene encodes CDR1 MDHEN and CDR2 SYDVKM. The CDR3 protein is CASSLWFGGASGANVLTF. CDR3 nucleotides: TGTGCCAGCAGTTTATGGTTCGGGGGTGCATCTGGGGCCAACGTCCTGACTTTC.

The chain joins TRBV6-6 to TRBJ1-6, with D unclear. Trimming removed 0 bases at V and 9 bases at J, with 3 bases between. The CDR3 runs to 12 residues. Germline V gene data show CDR1 as MNHNY and CDR2 as SVGAGI (reference sequence). This chain's CDR3 is CASSYSGSPLHF. CDR3 bases: TGTGCCAGCAGTTACTCGGGTTCACCCCTCCACTTT.